The clone carrying this TCR beta chain came up many times. What it recognizes is unknown. RNA transcripts were the template for amplifying TCR beta CDR3 regions. With the HTBI primer set, the TCR CDR3 went through a first round of RT-PCR. TCRdb re-analysed the multiplex PCR reads in MiXCR, keeping a single row per CDR3 protein. The profile shows under 450,000 distinct CDR3 sequences, around 14% of them singletons. This sample was taken from a study of T cells in Graves' hyperthyroidism and ophthalmopathy. Study overall: Any treatment followed the collection of peripheral blood at initial diagnosis. Study results and caveats: Ophthalmopathy onset followed model prediction by a median roughly 6.5 months.

CDR3 length equals 13 residues. Germline V gene data show CDR1 as MNHNS and CDR2 as SASEGT. Trimming left V 7 bases short and J 3 bases short, with 13 bases between. The definition of stable Graves' hyperthyroidism was no ophthalmopathy progression within 18 months. Uncontrolled infection, other autoimmune disease, pregnancy or lactation barred patients from enrollment. The sequence was obtained from a woman between 18 and 29 years old with Graves' hyperthyroidism. The chain has TRBV6-1 and TRBJ2-7; D may be TRBD2 (6 bases). Sequencing used blood. In nucleotides, the CDR3 is TGTGCCAGCAAGACCGGGGGATTCTACGAGCAGTACTTC. It encodes CASKTGGFYEQYF.